This passage covers 23 T cell receptor beta chains from one sample sequenced in a study of blood T cell repertoires in COVID-19. Assay: immunoSEQ multiplex PCR; the TCRdb copy retains only in-frame clones and omits some. The profile covers about 140,000 clones, with approximately 80% appearing a single time and roughly 8.6% taken by the ten largest. Sequencing was carried out using peripheral blood. Source of these receptors: a woman older than 75 in a cohort sampled during active or convalescent COVID-19.

The chain couples TRBV7-9 to TRBJ2-2; D gene ambiguous. With 1 base removed from V and 4 bases from J, the gap between germline ends came to 4 bases. Germline CDR1 reads SEHNR; CDR2 reads FQNEAQ (reference sequence). This CDR3 comprises 13 residues. CDR3 protein: CASSLVRTGELFF. CDR3 nucleotide sequence: TGTGCCAGCAGCTTAGTTCGCACCGGGGAGCTGTTTTTT.

The chain has TRBV7-9 and TRBJ2-7; maybe TRBD2 (6 bases). Trimming removed 5 bases at V and 2 bases at J, with 16 bases between. Per the germline V gene, CDR1 is SEHNR and CDR2 is FQNEAQ (reference sequence). The CDR3 runs 15 residues. The CDR3 reads CASSPLTGETYEQYF. DNA for the CDR3: TGTGCCAGCAGCCCCCTTACGGGAGAAACCTACGAGCAGTACTTC. Drawing the rest from reference TRBV7-9 and TRBJ2-7, the complete variable domain is DTGVSQNPRHKITKRGQNVTFRCDPISEHNRLYWYRQTLGQGPEFLTYFQNEAQLEKSRLLSDRFSAERPKGSFSTLEIQRTEQGDSAMYLCASSPLTGETYEQYFGPGTRLTVT.

V usage is TRBV24-1 and J usage is TRBJ2-3, with D tentatively TRBD1 (5 bases). The CDR3 is made up of 13 amino acids. Germline CDR1 reads KGHDR; CDR2 reads SFDVKD. The V and J ends lost 6 bases and 1 base respectively, with 7 bases between them. CDR3 bases: TGTGCCACCAGTCAGACAGGCACAGATACGCAGTATTTT. It is translated as CATSQTGTDTQYF.

V gene TRBV4-2 combines with J gene TRBJ2-1; 7 nucleotides line up with TRBD2. The CDR3 loop spans 17 amino acids. Looked up from germline, CDR1 is LGHNA and CDR2 is YNFKEQ. With V trimmed by 3 bases and J by 5 bases, 13 bases remained unmatched. For the CDR3, the DNA is TGTGCCAGCAGCCATGACCCGGGGACTAAGGTCGACAATGAGCAGTTCTTC. It yields the protein CASSHDPGTKVDNEQFF.

The rearrangement joins TRBV11-1 to TRBJ2-1; maybe TRBD1 (5 bases). V dropped 1 base and J dropped 5 bases, with 6 bases sitting between them. Per the germline V gene, CDR1 is SGHAT and CDR2 is FQDESV (reference sequence). The CDR3 is made up of 13 amino acids. DNA for the CDR3: TGTGCCAGCAGCTTAGGACAGAACAATGAGCAGTTCTTC. Protein sequence: CASSLGQNNEQFF.

The chain recombines TRBV2 with TRBJ1-2; 9 bases agree with TRBD1. V lost 6 bases to trimming and J lost 5 bases; unmatched junction nucleotides: 10. Germline V gene sequence: CDR1 SNHLY, CDR2 FYNNEI. This CDR3 is built from 15 residues. The CDR3 sequence: CASRLLSGTGYGYTF. CDR3 nucleotides: TGTGCCAGCAGGTTATTATCTGGGACAGGGTATGGCTACACCTTC.

The rearrangement links TRBV2 to TRBJ1-5, with a possible D match to TRBD1 (6 bases). Germline CDR1 and CDR2: SNHLY and FYNNEI. There are 13 residues in the CDR3. V shed 7 bases and J shed 2 bases, with 9 bases lying between them. CDR3 region: CASNRERNQPQHF. The DNA of the CDR3 is TGTGCCAGCAACAGGGAACGCAATCAGCCCCAGCATTTT.

The gene calls are TRBV6-5 and TRBJ2-5; D possibly corresponds to TRBD1 (6 bases). V was trimmed by 6 bases and J by 2 bases, leaving 16 bases between them. The CDR3 is 15 amino acids. Germline CDR1 and CDR2: MNHEY and SVGAGI. The CDR3 reads CASSVTTGIQETQYF. The DNA for the CDR3 is TGTGCCAGCAGCGTTACGACAGGAATTCAAGAGACCCAGTACTTC.

This clone has more than one count but fewer than ten. The sample contains more than one DNA sequence encoding this CDR3. This chain uses TRBV6-2 or TRBV6-3 with TRBJ1-1; 8 positions match TRBD1. CDR1 and CDR2 (germline): MNHEY, SVGEGT. J gave up 0 bases and V 5 bases, and 2 bases lay outside the gene matches. This CDR3 has 14 amino acids. The CDR3 bases are TGTGCCAGCAGTCGGACAGGGCTGAACACTGAAGCTTTCTTT. It translates to CASSRTGLNTEAFF.

The J gene is TRBJ1-1, the V gene TRBV18; 7 bases line up with TRBD1. CDR1 and CDR2 from the germline V gene are KGHSH and LQKENI. This CDR3 has 14 amino acids. V lost 8 bases to trimming and J lost 5 bases; unmatched junction nucleotides: 11. CDR3 nucleotides: TGTGCCAGCAGGATGTTGACAGGGATGACTGAAGCTTTCTTT. It yields the protein CASRMLTGMTEAFF.

V gene TRBV9 combines with J gene TRBJ2-5; TRBD1 matches 11 bases. The V gene end was trimmed by 0 bases and the J gene end by 5 bases; junction bases not matched to a gene: 9. This CDR3 spans 17 amino acids. CDR1 and CDR2 (germline): SGDLS, YYNGEE. The CDR3 here is CASSVDFWTGGLETQYF. CDR3 coding DNA: TGTGCCAGCAGCGTAGACTTTTGGACAGGGGGCTTGGAGACCCAGTACTTC.

In this sample, this clone turned up a few times. The V gene is TRBV3-1 (or the pseudogene TRBV3-2), the J gene TRBJ1-5, with D possibly being TRBD1 (5 bases). V was cut by 3 bases and J by 11 bases, with 11 bases left in between. Germline V gene lookup returns CDR1 LGHDT and CDR2 YNNKEL (reference sequence). CDR3 length equals 12 residues. In nucleotides, the CDR3 is TGTGCCAGCAGCCAGGGGCGGCAGGCCCAGCATTTT. Encoded protein: CASSQGRQAQHF.

The chain links TRBV24-1 to TRBJ1-2; D might be TRBD1 (6 bases). Trimming left V 3 bases short and J 3 bases short, with 13 bases between. This CDR3 has 15 residues. Germline V gives CDR1 KGHDR, CDR2 SFDVKD. Here the CDR3 reads CATSDPTGSHYGYTF. The CDR3 DNA is TGTGCCACCAGTGATCCTACAGGGTCCCACTATGGCTACACCTTC.

The chain has TRBV14 and TRBJ1-3; TRBD1 is a possible D gene (5 bases). CDR3 length equals 13 residues. Germline values: CDR1 SGHDN, CDR2 FVKESK. Trimming removed 5 bases at V and 2 bases at J, with 7 bases between. The CDR3 coding sequence is TGTGCCAGCAGCAGGGGTGCTGGAAACACCATATATTTT. Protein: CASSRGAGNTIYF.

This chain joins TRBV10-3 and TRBJ2-1, with 12 bases identical to TRBD2. Germline CDR1 is ENHRY and CDR2 is SYGVKD. V was pared by 9 bases and J by 8 bases, with 8 bases of the junction left unmatched. The CDR3 is 14 residues long. CDR3 sequence reads: CAISTSGGADEQFF. The CDR3 DNA reads as TGTGCCATATCGACTAGCGGGGGCGCGGATGAGCAGTTCTTC.

The chain combines TRBV7-9 with TRBJ2-2; D call uncertain. Per the germline V gene, CDR1 is SEHNR and CDR2 is FQNEAQ (reference sequence). Trimming left V 2 bases short and J 0 bases short, with 7 bases between. This CDR3 has 15 residues. CDR3 sequence reads: CASSLRQANTGELFF. Here the CDR3 DNA reads TGTGCCAGCAGCTTAAGGCAGGCGAACACCGGGGAGCTGTTTTTT.

A few counts support this clone. The chain has TRBV7-9 and TRBJ1-6; D uncertain. CDR1 is SEHNR and CDR2 is FQNEAQ in the germline V gene (reference sequence). The germline V and J ends were trimmed by 5 bases and 0 bases, with 11 bases remaining between them. This CDR3 spans 16 amino acids. In DNA, the CDR3 is TGTGCCAGCAGCCCGGGAGATGTCTCCTATAATTCACCCCTCCACTTT. This sequence encodes CASSPGDVSYNSPLHF.

The J gene is TRBJ1-2, the V gene TRBV6-5; possibly TRBD1 for D (6 bases). The germline V and J ends were trimmed by 0 bases and 4 bases, with 9 bases remaining between them. CDR1 and CDR2 from the germline V gene are MNHEY and SVGAGI. CDR3 size: 14 residues. The CDR3 DNA reads as TGTGCCAGCAGTTACTCGGGACATGTCTATGGCTACACCTTC. It codes for CASSYSGHVYGYTF.

A note on this clone: A read error may account for a junction end that differs from germline. The chain recombines TRBV18 with TRBJ2-2; maybe TRBD2 (6 bases). CDR3 length: 15 amino acids. CDR1 and CDR2 from the germline V gene are KGHSH and LQKENI. This CDR3 reads CASSRGTSSTRELFF. The CDR3 region has the DNA TGTGCCAGCTCGCGCGGGACCTCAAGCACCCGGGAGCTGTTTTTT.

About this clone: This sample also contains other DNA sequences that code for the same CDR3. This chain connects TRBV5-1 to TRBJ2-5; 9 bases are shared with TRBD1. The CDR3 is 17 amino acids. CDR1 and CDR2 (germline): SGHRS, YFSETQ. With 2 bases clipped from V and 5 bases from J, the junction kept 13 bases outside the gene matches. DNA for the CDR3: TGCGCCAGCAGCTTCGGGACAGGGACCTCAACATCGGAGACCCAGTACTTC. Residues: CASSFGTGTSTSETQYF. The variable domain in full, completed from reference TRBV5-1 and TRBJ2-5, reads KAGVTQTPRYLIKTRGQQVTLSCSPISGHRSVSWYQQTPGQGLQFLFEYFSETQRNKGNFPGRFSGRQFSNSRSEMNVSTLELGDSALYLCASSFGTGTSTSETQYFGPGTRLLVL.

The genes are TRBV4-1 and TRBJ2-1; possibly TRBD2 for D (7 bases). The V end was cut by 1 base, the J end by 0 bases, with 10 bases between. The V gene's germline CDR1 is MGHRA and CDR2 YSYEKL. This CDR3 comprises 16 residues. The DNA of the CDR3 is TGCGCCAGCAGCCAAGCTGGGGGGGCCTCCTACAATGAGCAGTTCTTC. Translated: CASSQAGGASYNEQFF.

This chain connects TRBV11-2 to TRBJ2-1, with 12 bases aligning to TRBD2. Germline CDR1 reads SGHAT; CDR2 reads FQNNGV. Trimming removed 5 bases from V and 6 bases from J; junction bases left unmatched: 5. The CDR3 is made up of 15 amino acids. Here the CDR3 DNA reads TGTGCCAGCAGCCCGACTAGCGGGGGCACCAATGAGCAGTTCTTC. This gives the protein CASSPTSGGTNEQFF.

This chain connects TRBV30 to TRBJ1-6; 7 nucleotides align to TRBD1. This CDR3 is built from 14 residues. J lost 6 bases, V lost 2 bases, and 4 bases had no gene match. CDR1 GTSNPN and CDR2 SVGIG come from the germline V gene (reference sequence). Here the CDR3 reads CAWSTTGANSPLHF. As DNA, the CDR3 is TGTGCCTGGAGTACAACAGGGGCTAATTCACCCCTCCACTTT.